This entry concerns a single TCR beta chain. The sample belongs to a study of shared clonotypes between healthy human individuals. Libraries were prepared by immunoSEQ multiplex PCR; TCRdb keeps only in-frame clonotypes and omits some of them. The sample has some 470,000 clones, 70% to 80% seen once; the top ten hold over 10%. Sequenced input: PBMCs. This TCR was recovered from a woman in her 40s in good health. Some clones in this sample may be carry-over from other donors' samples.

The CDR3 DNA is TGTGCCAGCAGTGAAGCTGGGACAGGGAACTATGGCTACACCTTC. Encoded protein: CASSEAGTGNYGYTF. The chain uses TRBV6-1 and TRBJ1-2, with TRBD1 matching 9 bases. This CDR3 is built from 15 residues. The germline CDR1 and CDR2 sequences are MNHNS and SASEGT. V dropped 0 bases and J dropped 2; count of bases not matched to a gene: 1.